These 13 T cell receptor beta chains share one sample of origin, sequenced in a study of CD8+CD57+ T cells in acquired aplastic anemia. The sequenced patients had an expansion of CD8+CD57+ cells seen by flow cytometry. Profiles of TCR beta VDJ and CDR3 were generated from a genomic DNA template. TCRdb processed the reads anew with MiXCR; each CDR3 protein has one entry. The sample holds over 40,000 distinct CDR3 sequences, less than 65% seen once. The sequencing sample was made of sorted CD4+, CD8+, or CD8+CD57+ T cells (not recorded which) from PBMCs. These TCRs come from a human donor with aplastic anemia.

This clonotype turned up a few times. The chain employs TRBV10-3 and TRBJ2-7, with 8 bases lining up with TRBD1. This CDR3 contains 15 residues. Unmatched junction bases numbered 16, after V lost 8 bases and J lost 7 bases. Germline CDR1 ENHRY, CDR2 SYGVKD. This CDR3 reads CAIHSGTGLRGEQYF. The CDR3 nucleotides read TGTGCCATCCATTCAGGGACAGGCCTCCGGGGAGAGCAGTACTTC.

A remark on this clonotype: A much bigger clone sits one base away, suggesting this may be a read error. This chain links TRBV11-2 with TRBJ2-5, with 9 bases aligning to TRBD2. CDR3 length equals 15 residues. CDR1 SGHAT and CDR2 FQNNGV come from the germline V gene. CDR3 region: CASSLTSGYHETQYF. The DNA for the CDR3 is TGTGCCAGCAGCTTAACTAGCGGGTACCATGAGACCCAGTACTTC. Using reference TRBV11-2 and TRBJ2-5 for the parts outside the CDR3, the full variable domain is EAGVAQSPRYKIIEKRQSVAFWCNPISGHATLYWYQQILGQGPKLLIQFQNNGVVDDSQLPKDRFSAERLKGVDSTLKIQPAKLEDSAVYLCASSLTSGYHETQYFGPGTRLLVL.

This rearrangement joins TRBV29-1 to TRBJ1-2; TRBD1 might be the D (5 bases). CDR1 is SQVTM and CDR2 is ANQGSEA in the germline V gene. The CDR3 loop spans 10 amino acids. V was pared by 0 bases and J by 10 bases, with 6 bases between. The CDR3 DNA follows: TGCAGCGTTGAAGAAGGGACCTACACCTTC. Amino acid sequence: CSVEEGTYTF.

The chain recombines TRBV7-9 with TRBJ2-5, with 7 bases fitting TRBD2. In germline, CDR1 is SEHNR, CDR2 FQNEAQ (reference sequence). Losses at the gene ends were 0 bases for V and 13 bases for J; bases not matched to a gene: 11. This CDR3 spans 14 amino acids. The CDR3 region is CASSLAQTSRELYF. CDR3 in DNA: TGTGCCAGCAGCTTAGCCCAGACTAGCCGGGAACTGTACTTC. Filled out from reference TRBV7-9 and TRBJ2-5, the complete variable domain reads DTGVSQNPRHKITKRGQNVTFRCDPISEHNRLYWYRQTLGQGPEFLTYFQNEAQLEKSRLLSDRFSAERPKGSFSTLEIQRTEQGDSAMYLCASSLAQTSRELYFGPGTRLLVL.

This clonotype was seen only once. This rearrangement joins TRBV20-1 to TRBJ1-3, with D tentatively TRBD1 (6 bases). This CDR3 is built from 14 residues. V lost 2 bases to trimming and J lost 5 bases, with 13 bases between them. Germline CDR1 DFQATT, CDR2 SNEGSKA (reference sequence). The chain's CDR3 is CSARSPRDRNTIYF. CDR3 in DNA: TGCAGTGCTAGAAGTCCCCGGGACAGAAACACCATATATTTT.

About this clonotype: At one boundary the junction diverges from the germline segment, which might be a read error. The CDR3 nucleotides read TGTGCCACCAGTGACCGGTACACAGGGGAGCTGTTTTTT. Translated, it gives CATSDRYTGELFF. V gene TRBV24-1 combines with J gene TRBJ2-2, with D unclear. CDR3 length: 13 amino acids. In germline, CDR1 is KGHDR, CDR2 SFDVKD.

The chain combines TRBV20-1 with TRBJ2-7, with TRBD1 identical over 7 bases. The germline V gene encodes CDR1 DFQATT and CDR2 SNEGSKA (reference sequence). This CDR3 contains 14 residues. With V trimmed by 6 bases and J by 2 bases, 10 bases remained unmatched. CDR3 loop: CSAYGTARPYEQYF. The CDR3 DNA reads TGCAGTGCCTACGGGACAGCCAGGCCCTACGAGCAGTACTTC.

Of note for this clonotype: One end of the junction does not line up with germline, which may come from a read error. The rearrangement uses TRBV10-3 and TRBJ2-1; D unresolved. Germline V gene lookup returns CDR1 ENHRY and CDR2 SYGVKD. The CDR3 contains 14 residues. CDR3 residues: CASSELWVGNEQFF. The CDR3 DNA sequence: TGTGCCAGCAGTGAATTGTGGGTTGGTAATGAGCAGTTCTTC.

This clonotype was seen repeatedly, ten times or more. The V call is TRBV4-2, the J call TRBJ1-2; D not certain. Germline V gives CDR1 LGHNA, CDR2 YNFKEQ. This CDR3 contains 14 residues. Trimming stripped 4 bases from V and 2 bases from J, with 11 bases between. The CDR3 is CASSPETSNYGYTF. The CDR3 nucleotides are TGTGCCAGCAGCCCAGAGACAAGCAACTATGGCTACACCTTC.

CDR3 nucleotide sequence: TGCAGTGCTAGAAAATTCCCTAGCATCGAGCAGTACTTC. It yields the protein CSARKFPSIEQYF. V is TRBV20-1 and J is TRBJ2-7; weak D call: TRBD2 (5 bases). Trimming took 2 bases from V and 6 from J, leaving 14 bases between them. The CDR3 extends over 13 amino acids. Per germline, CDR1 DFQATT and CDR2 SNEGSKA (reference sequence).

The chain uses TRBV6-1 and TRBJ2-3; 9 bases are shared with TRBD1. Looked up from germline, CDR1 is MNHNS and CDR2 is SASEGT. The CDR3 is 12 residues long. J lost 4 bases, V lost 10 bases, and 3 bases had no gene match. The CDR3 protein is CATGQGPDTQYF. CDR3 in DNA: TGTGCCACCGGACAGGGGCCAGATACGCAGTATTTT.

This chain connects TRBV10-3 to TRBJ2-1; the match to TRBD2 covers 8 bases. V lost 3 bases, J lost 8 bases, and 3 bases stayed unmatched. Germline values: CDR1 ENHRY, CDR2 SYGVKD. This CDR3 region has 13 residues. This CDR3 is CAISDLAGYEQFF. DNA of the CDR3: TGTGCCATCAGTGATCTAGCGGGCTATGAGCAGTTCTTC.

The rearrangement uses TRBV20-1 and TRBJ1-3, with 8 bases fitting TRBD1. Germline V lookup: CDR1 DFQATT, CDR2 SNEGSKA (reference sequence). The CDR3 length is 15 residues. V was clipped by 2 bases and J by 4 bases; unmatched bases: 7. The CDR3 protein is CSARSPGQGGNTIYF. The CDR3 DNA sequence: TGCAGTGCTAGATCCCCTGGACAGGGAGGAAACACCATATATTTT.